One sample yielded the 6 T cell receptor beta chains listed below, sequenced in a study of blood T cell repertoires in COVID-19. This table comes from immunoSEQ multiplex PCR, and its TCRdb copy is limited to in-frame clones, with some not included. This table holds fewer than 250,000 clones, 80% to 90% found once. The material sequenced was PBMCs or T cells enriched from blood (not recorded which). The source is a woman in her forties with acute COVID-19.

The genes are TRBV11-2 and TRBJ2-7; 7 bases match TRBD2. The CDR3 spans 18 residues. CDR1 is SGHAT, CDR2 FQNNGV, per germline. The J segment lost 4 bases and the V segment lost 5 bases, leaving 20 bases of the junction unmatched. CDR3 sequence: CASSPISRAKRAGYEQYF. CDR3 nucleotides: TGTGCCAGCAGCCCTATTTCGCGAGCAAAACGAGCGGGATACGAGCAGTACTTC.

In DNA, the CDR3 is TGTGCCAGCAAGTTTGAGGGGGCAAGCAATCAGCCCCAGCATTTT. This sequence encodes CASKFEGASNQPQHF. This rearrangement joins TRBV27 to TRBJ1-5, with 7 bases lining up with TRBD1. From germline, CDR1 is MNHEY and CDR2 SMNVEV (reference sequence). This CDR3 region has 15 residues. The ends lost 7 bases at V and 1 base at J; junction bases unmatched: 7.

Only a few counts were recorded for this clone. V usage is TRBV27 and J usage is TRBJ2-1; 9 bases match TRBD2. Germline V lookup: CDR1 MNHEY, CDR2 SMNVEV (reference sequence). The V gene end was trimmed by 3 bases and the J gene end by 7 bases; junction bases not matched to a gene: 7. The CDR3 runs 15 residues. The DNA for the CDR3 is TGTGCCAGCAGTTTCGGGGGACTAGCTATAAATGAGCAGTTCTTC. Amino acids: CASSFGGLAINEQFF.

The CDR3 spells CASSWGVEQFF. The CDR3 DNA follows: TGTGCCAGCAGCTGGGGCGTGGAGCAGTTCTTC. The chain couples TRBV7-9 to TRBJ2-1, with a tentative D call TRBD1 (5 bases). V was clipped by 4 bases and J by 10 bases, with 8 bases between them. Looked up from germline, CDR1 is SEHNR and CDR2 is FQNEAQ (reference sequence). This CDR3 is built from 11 residues.

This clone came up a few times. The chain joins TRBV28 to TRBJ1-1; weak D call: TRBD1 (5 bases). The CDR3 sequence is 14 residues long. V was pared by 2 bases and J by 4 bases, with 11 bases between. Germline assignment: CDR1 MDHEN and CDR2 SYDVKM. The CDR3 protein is CASSLRGGRTEAFF. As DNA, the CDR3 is TGTGCCAGCAGTTTACGGGGGGGACGCACTGAAGCTTTCTTT. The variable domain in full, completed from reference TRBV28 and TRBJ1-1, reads DVKVTQSSRYLVKRTGEKVFLECVQDMDHENMFWYRQDPGLGLRLIYFSYDVKMKEKGDIPEGYSVSREKKERFSLILESASTNQTSMYLCASSLRGGRTEAFFGQGTRLTVV.

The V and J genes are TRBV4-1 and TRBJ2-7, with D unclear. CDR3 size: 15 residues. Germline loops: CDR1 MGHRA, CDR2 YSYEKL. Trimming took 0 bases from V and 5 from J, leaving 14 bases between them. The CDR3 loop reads CASSQDTQLRNEQYF. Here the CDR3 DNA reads TGCGCCAGCAGCCAAGATACACAACTACGGAACGAGCAGTACTTC.